A single sample is the source of the 12 T cell receptor beta chains below, sequenced in a study of blood T cell repertoires in COVID-19. TCRdb's table, derived via immunoSEQ multiplex PCR, lists solely in-frame clones and lacks some. The sample gives approximately 54,000 clones, roughly 81% of which show up once; around 5.3% is in the top ten. Material for sequencing was peripheral blood. The receptors were gathered from a woman aged 60-75 years with acute or convalescent COVID-19.

The J gene is TRBJ1-1, the V gene TRBV11-3; 7 positions agree with TRBD1. From germline, CDR1 is SGHNT and CDR2 YENEEA. The CDR3 has 14 amino acids. Trimming at V came to 4 bases and at J to 2 bases, leaving 4 bases not matched to a gene. In nucleotides, the CDR3 is TGTGCCAGCAGCTCCGGGACAGCTAACACTGAAGCTTTCTTT. Its translation: CASSSGTANTEAFF. Based on the CDR3 plus reference TRBV11-3 and TRBJ1-1, the full variable domain is EAGVVQSPRYKIIEKKQPVAFWCNPISGHNTLYWYLQNLGQGPELLIRYENEEAVDDSQLPKDRFSAERLKGVDSTLKIQPAELGDSAVYLCASSSGTANTEAFFGQGTRLTVV.

The rearrangement uses TRBV28 and TRBJ1-2, with a weak D call TRBD1 (5 bases). Per the germline V gene, CDR1 is MDHEN and CDR2 is SYDVKM. The CDR3 totals 11 residues. Here the CDR3 DNA reads TGTGCAATAGGGGATGTCTATGGCTACACCTTC. Its translation: CAIGDVYGYTF.

The chain employs TRBV27 and TRBJ2-7, with 9 bases lining up with TRBD2. Germline CDR1 reads MNHEY; CDR2 reads SMNVEV (reference sequence). The CDR3 has 14 amino acids. With 3 bases clipped from V and 3 bases from J, the junction kept 3 bases outside the gene matches. CDR3 in DNA: TGTGCCAGCAGTTTGCTAGCGGGGCGCTACGAGCAGTACTTC. Protein sequence: CASSLLAGRYEQYF.

The chain recombines TRBV9 with TRBJ2-1; no reliable D call. This CDR3 region has 13 residues. V was trimmed by 4 bases and J by 8 bases, leaving 13 bases between them. Germline V gives CDR1 SGDLS, CDR2 YYNGEE. CDR3 nucleotides: TGTGCCAGCAGCCTATCCATAGCCCATGAGCAGTTCTTC. It is translated as CASSLSIAHEQFF.

The chain joins TRBV6-5 to TRBJ1-1; 9 bases fit TRBD1. Germline loops: CDR1 MNHEY, CDR2 SVGAGI. Germline trimming cut 6 bases from V and 1 base from J; bases unmatched to any gene: 6. The CDR3 covers 15 residues. This CDR3 is CASSAPGQGNTEAFF. The CDR3 nucleotides are TGTGCCAGCAGCGCCCCGGGACAGGGGAACACTGAAGCTTTCTTT.

This chain uses TRBV7-2 with TRBJ2-5; D is possibly TRBD2 (6 bases). There are 14 residues in the CDR3. V dropped 3 bases and J dropped 1 base, with 9 bases sitting between them. The germline gives CDR1 SGHTA, CDR2 FQGNSA. CDR3 coding DNA: TGTGCCAGCAGCTTTGCGGGACCCCAAGAGACCCAGTACTTC. Encoded protein: CASSFAGPQETQYF.

The chain couples TRBV3-1 (or the pseudogene TRBV3-2) to TRBJ1-5; no reliable D call. The CDR3 runs to 15 residues. CDR1 is LGHDT and CDR2 is YNNKEL in the germline V gene (reference sequence). The V end lost 0 bases, the J end lost 4 bases, and 10 bases lay between the germline ends. The CDR3 coding sequence is TGTGCCAGCAGCCAAGATCCGGGGTTAAATCAGCCCCAGCATTTT. Translating it yields CASSQDPGLNQPQHF.

This clone has just one count. This chain connects TRBV5-1 to TRBJ1-2, with D perhaps TRBD1 (6 bases). Trimming left V 5 bases short and J 3 bases short, with 8 bases between. CDR3 size: 12 residues. The germline V gene encodes CDR1 SGHRS and CDR2 YFSETQ. CDR3: CASRGGDYGYTF. The CDR3 region has the DNA TGCGCCAGCAGAGGGGGTGACTATGGCTACACCTTC.

The V gene is TRBV10-2, the J gene TRBJ1-5, with D possibly being TRBD1 (6 bases). Germline values: CDR1 WSHSY, CDR2 SAAADI. The CDR3 extends over 14 amino acids. V was cut by 6 bases and J by 2 bases, with 11 bases left in between. The CDR3 spells CASRKGQGNQPQHF. The CDR3 nucleotides are TGCGCCAGCAGGAAGGGACAAGGCAATCAGCCCCAGCATTTT.

The chain has TRBV7-8 and TRBJ2-3; 8 bases agree with TRBD2. CDR3 length equals 17 residues. V dropped 4 bases and J dropped 4; count of bases not matched to a gene: 13. Germline assignment: CDR1 SGHVS and CDR2 FQNEAQ. CDR3 amino acids: CASSSTSGLGDADTQYF. CDR3 in DNA: TGTGCCAGCAGCTCCACCTCGGGACTAGGTGACGCAGATACGCAGTATTTT.

The chain combines TRBV10-1 with TRBJ2-2; a possible D gene is TRBD1 (5 bases). Trimming cost V 9 bases and J 1 base, with 9 bases left between them. From germline, CDR1 is WNHNN and CDR2 SYGVQD (reference sequence). This CDR3 spans 13 amino acids. The CDR3 region has the DNA TGCGCCAGTGAAACAGGGAACACCGGGGAGCTGTTTTTT. This encodes CASETGNTGELFF.

V is TRBV6-1 and J is TRBJ2-1, with 7 nucleotides matching TRBD1. With V trimmed by 6 bases and J by 8 bases, 4 bases remained unmatched. Looked up from germline, CDR1 is MNHNS and CDR2 is SASEGT. The CDR3 is 12 residues long. The CDR3 reads CASRDRVDEQFF. The CDR3 bases are TGTGCCAGCAGAGACAGGGTCGATGAGCAGTTCTTC.